The 24 T cell receptor beta chains below come from one sample, sequenced in a study of blood T cell repertoires in COVID-19 (dated by TCRdb to the early 2020s). The protocol used for the library was the immunoSEQ multiplex PCR assay. TCRdb obtained this table from immuneACCESS and retained in-frame rearrangements with V and J assigned. These tables miss some clones; where compared with another copy, unresolved V genes account for less than half of the shortfall, and the remainder is unexplained. The table for this sample lists fewer than 200,000 clones; 80% to 90% of them were counted only once. Of the sample, more than 7.5% falls within the top ten clones. The source material was peripheral blood. These receptors were obtained from a man between 40 and 49 years old who had recovered from COVID-19.

There are a few counts of this clone. The chain uses TRBV6-2 or TRBV6-3 and TRBJ1-1; TRBD1 matches 8 bases. With 4 bases clipped from V and 10 bases from J, the junction kept 5 bases outside the gene matches. Germline lookup yields CDR1 MNHEY and CDR2 SVGEGT. The CDR3 has 12 residues. The CDR3 reads CASSFRGQVAFF. For the CDR3, the DNA is TGTGCCAGCAGTTTCAGGGGGCAGGTAGCTTTCTTT.

This clone was observed once. The chain joins TRBV4-2 to TRBJ2-1; the match to TRBD1 covers 7 bases. The CDR3 is 11 residues long. V shed 6 bases, J shed 10 bases, and the junction held 3 bases outside the gene matches. The germline V gene encodes CDR1 LGHNA and CDR2 YNFKEQ. The DNA for the CDR3 is TGTGCCAGCAGGTCGGACAGGGAGCAGTTCTTC. It specifies CASRSDREQFF.

The chain couples TRBV6-1 to TRBJ2-2, with TRBD2 identical over 12 bases. CDR1 is MNHNS, CDR2 SASEGT, per germline. The CDR3 runs 17 residues. Germline trimming cut 3 bases from V and 4 bases from J; bases unmatched to any gene: 6. As DNA, the CDR3 is TGTGCCAGCAGTGACCGGACTAGCGGGGTTGTCACCGGGGAGCTGTTTTTT. Protein: CASSDRTSGVVTGELFF.

This clone rates as medium-sized. The chain uses TRBV12-3 or TRBV12-4 and TRBJ2-1, with a tentative D call TRBD1 (5 bases). V gave up 1 base and J gave up 12 bases, with 13 bases separating them. CDR3 size: 13 residues. The CDR3 protein is CASSLGQGHSQFF. The CDR3 DNA reads as TGTGCCAGCAGTTTAGGGCAGGGTCATTCGCAGTTCTTC.

This chain uses TRBV12-3 or TRBV12-4 with TRBJ2-7; the D gene is possibly TRBD2 (5 bases). V lost 8 bases, J lost 6 bases, and 17 bases lay in between. The CDR3 extends over 13 amino acids. CDR3 DNA sequence: TGTGCCAGCGGGCCCGGGGTTTGGGCCGAGCAGTACTTC. Encoded protein: CASGPGVWAEQYF.

V usage is TRBV19 and J usage is TRBJ2-7; 10 bases agree with TRBD2. The CDR3 covers 13 residues. Germline CDR1 LNHDA, CDR2 SQIVND (reference sequence). With V trimmed by 7 bases and J by 4 bases, 4 bases remained unmatched. The DNA of the CDR3 is TGTGCCAGTACGGAGCGGGGGGGTTACGAGCAGTACTTC. Translated, it gives CASTERGGYEQYF.

This clone was seen once. The rearrangement uses TRBV6-2 or TRBV6-3 and TRBJ2-1, with 12 nucleotides matching TRBD2. There are 15 residues in the CDR3. With V trimmed by 4 bases and J by 6 bases, 4 bases remained unmatched. Germline V CDR1 and CDR2: MNHEY, SVGEGT. The CDR3 coding sequence is TGTGCCAGCAGTTCCCAACTAGCGGGAGGCAATGAGCAGTTCTTC. It specifies CASSSQLAGGNEQFF.

The CDR3: CASSSQGADGYTF. The CDR3 bases are TGTGCCAGCAGCTCCCAGGGTGCGGATGGCTACACCTTC. The chain employs TRBV7-3 and TRBJ1-2; TRBD1 is a possible D gene (5 bases). Germline CDR1 SGHTA, CDR2 FQGTGA. This CDR3 comprises 13 residues. V was trimmed by 4 bases and J by 6 bases, leaving 12 bases between them.

This clone was detected a few times. The chain employs TRBV6-2 or TRBV6-3 and TRBJ1-5; D remains ambiguous. Germline CDR1 MNHEY, CDR2 SVGEGT. Trimming stripped 4 bases from V and 6 bases from J, with 25 bases between. The CDR3 contains 18 residues. The CDR3 nucleotides read TGTGCCAGCAGTTTTTTAAATGTAGGCAGCGGGCCCGGTCAGCCCCAGCATTTT. Protein: CASSFLNVGSGPGQPQHF.

V usage is TRBV7-9 and J usage is TRBJ2-2; D unresolved. The germline V gene has CDR1 SEHNR and CDR2 FQNEAQ (reference sequence). With 6 bases removed from V and 5 bases from J, the gap between germline ends came to 4 bases. There are 11 residues in the CDR3. CDR3 bases: TGTGCCAGCAGATATACCGGGGAGCTGTTTTTT. It yields the protein CASRYTGELFF.

The table lists this clone with a count of one. The chain recombines TRBV21-1 with TRBJ2-1; the D call TRBD1 from the table was never checked on the DNA. TRBV21-1 constitutes a pseudogene. This CDR3 region has 13 residues. As DNA, the CDR3 is TGTGCCAGCAGCAGAAGGGGGCTGAATGAGCAGTTCTTC. This sequence encodes CASSRRGLNEQFF.

The V call is TRBV24-1, the J call TRBJ2-2; D possibly corresponds to TRBD2 (6 bases). The CDR3 runs to 16 residues. Germline lookup yields CDR1 KGHDR and CDR2 SFDVKD. V was clipped by 0 bases and J by 3 bases, with 10 bases between them. CDR3 nucleotides: TGTGCCACCAGTGATTTGCGCAGGGAGGACACCGGGGAGCTGTTTTTT. Amino acid sequence: CATSDLRREDTGELFF.

The rearrangement links TRBV7-2 to TRBJ1-1; no reliable D call. CDR3 size: 12 residues. Per germline, CDR1 SGHTA and CDR2 FQGNSA. Trimming stripped 3 bases from V and 1 base from J, with 3 bases between. In nucleotides, the CDR3 is TGTGCCAGCAGCTTTCAGAACACTGAAGCTTTCTTT. Translating gives CASSFQNTEAFF.

This sequence joins TRBV6-5 and TRBJ2-1; 9 bases are shared with TRBD2. Trimming took 7 bases from V and 6 from J; bases not matched to a gene: 7. This CDR3 has 14 amino acids. CDR1 and CDR2 (germline): MNHEY, SVGAGI. CDR3 amino acids: CASTLRGGRNEQFF. The CDR3 DNA reads TGTGCCAGCACTTTGCGGGGGGGCCGCAATGAGCAGTTCTTC.

The rearrangement uses TRBV4-1 and TRBJ1-2; 7 bases match TRBD1. Germline V gene sequence: CDR1 MGHRA, CDR2 YSYEKL. The CDR3 runs 15 residues. The trim removed 2 bases at V and 8 bases at J, leaving 11 bases unmatched. The CDR3 region has the DNA TGCGCCAGCAGCCAATCCATCGGGACAGCGGGCGGCTACACCTTC. Translating gives CASSQSIGTAGGYTF.

The count of this clone is one. The chain joins TRBV5-6 to TRBJ2-3; 13 positions agree with TRBD2. V dropped 3 bases and J dropped 1; count of bases not matched to a gene: 8. This CDR3 has 18 amino acids. Germline lookup yields CDR1 SGHDT and CDR2 YYEEEE. The CDR3 sequence is CASSSMTSGRYGTDTQYF. CDR3 nucleotide sequence: TGTGCCAGCAGCTCGATGACTAGCGGGAGGTATGGCACAGATACGCAGTATTTT.

The chain carries TRBV7-2 and TRBJ2-2; the match to TRBD2 covers 10 bases. This CDR3 comprises 17 residues. The germline V gene has CDR1 SGHTA and CDR2 FQGNSA. The ends lost 5 bases at V and 3 bases at J; junction bases unmatched: 9. CDR3 DNA: TGTGCCAGCAGCCAAGGGGGTCTAGCGGGGGACACCGGGGAGCTGTTTTTT. This codes for CASSQGGLAGDTGELFF.

The J gene is TRBJ2-7, the V gene TRBV30; no clear D. The V and J ends lost 2 bases and 3 bases respectively, with 14 bases between them. The CDR3 consists of 14 residues. Germline V CDR1 and CDR2: GTSNPN, SVGIG (reference sequence). The CDR3 region has the DNA TGTGCCTGGAGTAGATATCAGACATTCTACGAGCAGTACTTC. It translates to CAWSRYQTFYEQYF.

The CDR3, as DNA: TGTGCCATCAGGGAAAAGGGGGTCTGTTTGACTAATGAAAAACTGTTTTTT. Residues: CAIREKGVCLTNEKLFF. The rearrangement links TRBV10-3 to TRBJ1-4; possible D gene TRBD1, 6 bases. Germline-derived CDR1 and CDR2 are ENHRY and SYGVKD. V lost 6 bases and J 2 bases, leaving 19 bases between the germline ends. The CDR3 has 17 residues.

In its sample, this clone was seen a few times. DNA of the CDR3: TGTGCCAGTAGTGGCCGGACAGCCGTCTTAATTCCTGAAGCTTTCTTT. It yields the protein CASSGRTAVLIPEAFF. This chain joins TRBV19 and TRBJ1-1; a possible D gene is TRBD1 (6 bases). CDR1 is LNHDA, CDR2 SQIVND, per germline (reference sequence). CDR3 length: 16 amino acids. V lost 5 bases, J lost 6 bases, and 22 bases lay in between.

The J gene is TRBJ2-7, the V gene TRBV24-1, with a weak D call TRBD2 (6 bases). There are 14 residues in the CDR3. The V end was cut by 5 bases, the J end by 7 bases, with 17 bases between. Germline CDR1 KGHDR, CDR2 SFDVKD. The CDR3 DNA sequence: TGTGCCACCAGTGCGGCGGGACCGACGGGGGAGCAGTACTTC. It is translated as CATSAAGPTGEQYF.

The chain carries TRBV5-5 and TRBJ1-3; D is possibly TRBD1 (5 bases). V shed 2 bases and J shed 0 bases, with 12 bases lying between them. Germline V gives CDR1 SGHKS, CDR2 YYEKEE (reference sequence). The CDR3 contains 16 residues. For the CDR3, the DNA is TGTGCCAGCAGCTTTCAGGACACCTCCTCTGGAAACACCATATATTTT. Its protein product is CASSFQDTSSGNTIYF.

The rearrangement links TRBV5-8 to TRBJ1-4, with 9 bases fitting TRBD1. The CDR3 runs to 17 residues. V shed 4 bases, J shed 6 bases, and the junction held 13 bases outside the gene matches. Looked up from germline, CDR1 is SGHTS and CDR2 is YDEGEE. The CDR3 DNA follows: TGTGCCAGCAGCCAGTCCGGGACAGGGTTTTTTCATGAAAAACTGTTTTTT. This sequence encodes CASSQSGTGFFHEKLFF.

The genes are TRBV11-2 and TRBJ2-7, with TRBD1 identical over 7 bases. Per the germline V gene, CDR1 is SGHAT and CDR2 is FQNNGV. The CDR3 sequence is 15 residues long. The V gene end was trimmed by 1 base and the J gene end by 0 bases; junction bases not matched to a gene: 3. This chain's CDR3 is CASSLGQGSSYEQYF. The CDR3 DNA is TGTGCCAGCAGCTTAGGACAGGGAAGCTCCTACGAGCAGTACTTC.